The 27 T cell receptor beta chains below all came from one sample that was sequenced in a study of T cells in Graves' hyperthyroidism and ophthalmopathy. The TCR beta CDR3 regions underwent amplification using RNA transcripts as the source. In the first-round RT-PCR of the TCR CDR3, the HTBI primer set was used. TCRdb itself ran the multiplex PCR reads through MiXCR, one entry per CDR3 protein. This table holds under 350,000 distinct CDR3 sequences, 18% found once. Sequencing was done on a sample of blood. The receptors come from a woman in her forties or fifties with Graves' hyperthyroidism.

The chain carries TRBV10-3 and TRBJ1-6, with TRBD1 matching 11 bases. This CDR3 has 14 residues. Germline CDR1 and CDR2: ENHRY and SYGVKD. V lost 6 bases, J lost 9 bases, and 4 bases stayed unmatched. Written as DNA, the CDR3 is TGTGCCATCAGACCGGGACAGGGGGGTTCACCCCTCCACTTT. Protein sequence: CAIRPGQGGSPLHF.

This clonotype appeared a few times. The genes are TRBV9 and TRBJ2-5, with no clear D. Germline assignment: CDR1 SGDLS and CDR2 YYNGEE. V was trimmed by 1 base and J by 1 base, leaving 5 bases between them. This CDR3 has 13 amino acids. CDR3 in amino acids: CASSVQSQETQYF. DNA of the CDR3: TGTGCCAGCAGCGTACAGAGCCAAGAGACCCAGTACTTC. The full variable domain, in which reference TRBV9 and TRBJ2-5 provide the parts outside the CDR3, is DSGVTQTPKHLITATGQRVTLRCSPRSGDLSVYWYQQSLDQGLQFLIQYYNGEERAKGNILERFSAQQFPDLHSELNLSSLELGDSALYFCASSVQSQETQYFGPGTRLLVL.

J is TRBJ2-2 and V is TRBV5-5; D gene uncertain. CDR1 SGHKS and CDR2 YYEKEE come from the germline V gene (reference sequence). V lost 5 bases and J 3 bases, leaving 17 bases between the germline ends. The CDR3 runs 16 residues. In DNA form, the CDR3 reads TGTGCCAGCAGTCTTTATCTAAGGGCCGACACCGGGGAGCTGTTTTTT. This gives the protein CASSLYLRADTGELFF.

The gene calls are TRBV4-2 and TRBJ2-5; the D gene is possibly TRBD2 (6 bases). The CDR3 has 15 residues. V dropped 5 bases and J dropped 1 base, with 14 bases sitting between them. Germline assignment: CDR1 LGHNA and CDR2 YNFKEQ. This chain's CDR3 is CASSFGAGPQETQYF. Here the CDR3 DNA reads TGTGCCAGCAGCTTCGGAGCGGGCCCCCAAGAGACCCAGTACTTC.

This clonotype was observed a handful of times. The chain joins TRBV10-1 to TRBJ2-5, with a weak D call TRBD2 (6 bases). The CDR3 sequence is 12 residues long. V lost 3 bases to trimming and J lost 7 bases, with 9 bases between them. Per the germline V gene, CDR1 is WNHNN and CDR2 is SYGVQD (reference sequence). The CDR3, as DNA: TGCGCCAGCAGTGAAGACGGGAGGACCCAGTACTTC. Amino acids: CASSEDGRTQYF.

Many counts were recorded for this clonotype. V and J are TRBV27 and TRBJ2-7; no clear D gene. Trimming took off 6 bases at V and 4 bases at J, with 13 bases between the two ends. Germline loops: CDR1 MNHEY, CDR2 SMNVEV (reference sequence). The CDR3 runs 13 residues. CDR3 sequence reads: CASSPPSLYEQYF. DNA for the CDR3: TGTGCCAGCAGCCCACCCTCCCTATACGAGCAGTACTTC.

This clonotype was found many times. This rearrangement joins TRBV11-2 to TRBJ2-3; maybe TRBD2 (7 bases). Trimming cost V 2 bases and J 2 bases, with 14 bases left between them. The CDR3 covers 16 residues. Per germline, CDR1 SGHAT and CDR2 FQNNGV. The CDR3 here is CASSLWGGPSTDTQYF. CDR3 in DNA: TGTGCCAGCAGCTTATGGGGGGGCCCTTCCACAGATACGCAGTATTTT.

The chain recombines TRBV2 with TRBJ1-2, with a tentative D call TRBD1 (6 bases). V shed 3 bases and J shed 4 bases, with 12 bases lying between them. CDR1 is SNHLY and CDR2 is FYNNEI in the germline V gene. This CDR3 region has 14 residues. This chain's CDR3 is CASSEFTGTYGYTF. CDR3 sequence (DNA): TGTGCCAGCAGTGAGTTCACAGGGACCTATGGCTACACCTTC.

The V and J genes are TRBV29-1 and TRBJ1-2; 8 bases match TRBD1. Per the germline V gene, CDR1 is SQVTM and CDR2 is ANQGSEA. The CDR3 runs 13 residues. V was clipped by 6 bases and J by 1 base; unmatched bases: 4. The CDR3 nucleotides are TGCAGCGTAGAGGACAGGGTTAACTATGGCTACACCTTC. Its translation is CSVEDRVNYGYTF.

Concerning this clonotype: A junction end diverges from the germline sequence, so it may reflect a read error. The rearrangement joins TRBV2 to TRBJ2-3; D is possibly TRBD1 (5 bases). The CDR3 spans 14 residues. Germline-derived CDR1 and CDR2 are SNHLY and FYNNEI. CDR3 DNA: TGTGCCAGCAGTGAACTTGCGTACACAGGTACGCAGTATTTT. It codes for CASSELAYTGTQYF.

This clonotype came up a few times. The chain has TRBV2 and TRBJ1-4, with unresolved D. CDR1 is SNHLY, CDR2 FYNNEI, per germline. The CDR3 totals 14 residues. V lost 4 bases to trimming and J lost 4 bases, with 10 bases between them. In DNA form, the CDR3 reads TGTGCCAGCAGTGGAAGGCAGGATAATGAAAAACTGTTTTTT. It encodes CASSGRQDNEKLFF. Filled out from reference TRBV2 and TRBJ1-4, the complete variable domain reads EPEVTQTPSHQVTQMGQEVILRCVPISNHLYFYWYRQILGQKVEFLVSFYNNEISEKSEIFDDQFSVERPDGSNFTLKIRSTKLEDSAMYFCASSGRQDNEKLFFGSGTQLSVL.

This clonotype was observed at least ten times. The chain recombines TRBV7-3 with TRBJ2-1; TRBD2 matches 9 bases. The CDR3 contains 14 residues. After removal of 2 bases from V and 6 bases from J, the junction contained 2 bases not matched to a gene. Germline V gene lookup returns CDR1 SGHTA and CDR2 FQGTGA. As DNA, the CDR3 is TGTGCCAGCAGCTTACTAGCGGGACTCAATGAGCAGTTCTTC. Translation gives CASSLLAGLNEQFF.

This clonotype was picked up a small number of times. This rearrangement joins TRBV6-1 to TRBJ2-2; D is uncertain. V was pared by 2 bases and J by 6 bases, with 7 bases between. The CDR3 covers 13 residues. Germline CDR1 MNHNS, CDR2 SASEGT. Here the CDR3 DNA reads TGTGCCAGCAGTGAAATCGCGGCCGGGGAGCTGTTTTTT. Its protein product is CASSEIAAGELFF.

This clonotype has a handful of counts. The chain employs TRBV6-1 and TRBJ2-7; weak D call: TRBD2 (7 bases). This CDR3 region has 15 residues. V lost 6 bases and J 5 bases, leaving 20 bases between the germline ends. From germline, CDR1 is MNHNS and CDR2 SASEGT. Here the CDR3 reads CASRKGGGRGDEQYF. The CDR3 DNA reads TGTGCCAGCAGAAAAGGGGGGGGCAGGGGAGACGAGCAGTACTTC.

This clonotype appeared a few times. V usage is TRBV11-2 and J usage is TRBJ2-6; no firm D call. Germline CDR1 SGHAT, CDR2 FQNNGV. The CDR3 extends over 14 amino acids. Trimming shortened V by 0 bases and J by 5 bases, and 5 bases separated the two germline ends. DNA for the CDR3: TGTGCCAGCAGCTTAGAGGGTTGGGCCAACGTCCTGACTTTC. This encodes CASSLEGWANVLTF.

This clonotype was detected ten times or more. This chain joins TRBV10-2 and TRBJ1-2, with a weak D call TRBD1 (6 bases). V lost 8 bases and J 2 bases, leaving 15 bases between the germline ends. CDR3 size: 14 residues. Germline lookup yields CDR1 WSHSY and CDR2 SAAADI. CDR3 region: CASLLAGVNYGYTF. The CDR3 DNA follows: TGCGCCAGCCTCTTGGCAGGGGTCAACTATGGCTACACCTTC.

The CDR3: CASSSSDGYNEQYF. DNA of the CDR3: TGTGCCAGCAGCTCCTCCGACGGATACAATGAGCAGTACTTC. The chain employs TRBV7-9 and TRBJ2-7; D unresolved. In germline, CDR1 is SEHNR, CDR2 FQNEAQ (reference sequence). Trimming cost V 4 bases and J 7 bases, with 17 bases left between them. The CDR3 sequence is 14 residues long.

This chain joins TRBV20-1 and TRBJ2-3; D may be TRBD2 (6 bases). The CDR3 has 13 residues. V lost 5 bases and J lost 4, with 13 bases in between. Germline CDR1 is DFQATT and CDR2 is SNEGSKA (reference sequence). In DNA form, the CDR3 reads TGCAGTGCTGGCCTGGGAGGACCAGATACGCAGTATTTT. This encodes CSAGLGGPDTQYF.

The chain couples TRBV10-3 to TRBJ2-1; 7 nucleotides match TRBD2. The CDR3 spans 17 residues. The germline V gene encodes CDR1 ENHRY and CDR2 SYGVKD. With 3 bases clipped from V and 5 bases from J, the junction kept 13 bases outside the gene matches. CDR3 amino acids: CAISDRLREAGHNEQFF. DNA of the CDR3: TGTGCCATCAGTGATCGGTTGAGGGAAGCGGGACACAATGAGCAGTTCTTC.

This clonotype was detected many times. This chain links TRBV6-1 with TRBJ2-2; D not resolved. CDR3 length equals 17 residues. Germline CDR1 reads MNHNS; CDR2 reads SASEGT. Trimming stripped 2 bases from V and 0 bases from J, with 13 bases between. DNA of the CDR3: TGTGCCAGCAGTGAACTATTAGGGCAGTCGAACACCGGGGAGCTGTTTTTT. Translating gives CASSELLGQSNTGELFF.

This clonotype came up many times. The CDR3 reads CASSQATQALNTEAFF. CDR3 DNA: TGCGCCAGCAGCCAGGCGACCCAGGCACTGAACACTGAAGCTTTCTTT. V and J are TRBV5-1 and TRBJ1-1; D remains ambiguous. This CDR3 is 16 amino acids long. V was pared by 4 bases and J by 0 bases, with 16 bases between. The V gene's germline CDR1 is SGHRS and CDR2 YFSETQ.

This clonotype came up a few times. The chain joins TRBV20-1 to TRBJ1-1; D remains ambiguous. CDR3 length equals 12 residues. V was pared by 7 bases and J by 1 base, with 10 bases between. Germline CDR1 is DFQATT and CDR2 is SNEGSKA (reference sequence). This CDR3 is CSGISGNTEAFF. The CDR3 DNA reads TGCAGTGGTATCTCGGGGAACACTGAAGCTTTCTTT.

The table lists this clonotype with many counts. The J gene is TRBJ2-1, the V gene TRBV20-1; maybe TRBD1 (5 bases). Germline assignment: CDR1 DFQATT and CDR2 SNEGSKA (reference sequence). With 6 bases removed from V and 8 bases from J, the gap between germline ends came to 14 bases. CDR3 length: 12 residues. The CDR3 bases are TGCAGTGCCAAATCAAGGGGTCATGAGCAGTTCTTC. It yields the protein CSAKSRGHEQFF.

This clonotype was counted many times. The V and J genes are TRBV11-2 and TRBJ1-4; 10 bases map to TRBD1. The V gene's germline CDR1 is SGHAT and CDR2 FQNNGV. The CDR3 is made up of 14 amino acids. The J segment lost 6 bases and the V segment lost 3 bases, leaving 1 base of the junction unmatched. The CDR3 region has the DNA TGTGCCAGCAGCTTGGGGACAGGGGATGAAAAACTGTTTTTT. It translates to CASSLGTGDEKLFF.

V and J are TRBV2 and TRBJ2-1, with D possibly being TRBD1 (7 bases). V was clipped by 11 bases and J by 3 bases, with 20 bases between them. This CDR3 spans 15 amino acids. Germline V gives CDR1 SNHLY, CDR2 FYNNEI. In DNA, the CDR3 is TGTGCCGTACGGAGGGGGCAGGGAATCTACAATGAGCAGTTCTTC. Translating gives CAVRRGQGIYNEQFF. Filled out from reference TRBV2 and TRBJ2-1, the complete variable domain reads EPEVTQTPSHQVTQMGQEVILRCVPISNHLYFYWYRQILGQKVEFLVSFYNNEISEKSEIFDDQFSVERPDGSNFTLKIRSTKLEDSAMYFCAVRRGQGIYNEQFFGPGTRLTVL.

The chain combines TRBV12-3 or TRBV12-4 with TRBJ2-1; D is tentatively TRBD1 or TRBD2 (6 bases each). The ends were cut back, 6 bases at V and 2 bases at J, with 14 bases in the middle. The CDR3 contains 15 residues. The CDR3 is CASSPMGGAYNEQFF. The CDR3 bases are TGTGCCAGCAGCCCAATGGGGGGCGCCTACAATGAGCAGTTCTTC.

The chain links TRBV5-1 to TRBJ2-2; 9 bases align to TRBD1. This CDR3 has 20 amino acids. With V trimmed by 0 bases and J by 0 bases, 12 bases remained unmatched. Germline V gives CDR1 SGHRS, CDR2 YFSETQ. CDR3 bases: TGCGCCAGCAGCTTGGAAAGGGCACAGGGGGCATTGCCGAACACCGGGGAGCTGTTTTTT. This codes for CASSLERAQGALPNTGELFF. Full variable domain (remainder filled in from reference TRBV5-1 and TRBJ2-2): KAGVTQTPRYLIKTRGQQVTLSCSPISGHRSVSWYQQTPGQGLQFLFEYFSETQRNKGNFPGRFSGRQFSNSRSEMNVSTLELGDSALYLCASSLERAQGALPNTGELFFGEGSRLTVL.